This is a list of T cell receptor beta chains from one sample in a study of identifying expanded T cells in peripheral blood. Some clones are missing from TCRdb's copy, which holds only in-frame ones; the method was immunoSEQ multiplex PCR. Counted here are around 120,000 clones, more than 80% occurring once; the ten biggest clones make up over 3%. Sequenced sample: blood. These receptor sequences come from a person between 18 and 69 years old in good health. Both conserved end residues are part of each CDR3. Fields, in order: V gene, J gene, clone size, D gene, CDR3 DNA, CDR3 protein. A D gene is named only where the DNA matches it firmly. Not every row has a clone size; where given, it reads once, few, many or a size class.

V: TRBV7-2
J: TRBJ1-1
size: -
D: -
DNA: TGTGCCAGCAGCTTAGGAGTCCCCGAAGGCACTGAAGCTTTCTTT
CDR3: CASSLGVPEGTEAFF

V: TRBV30
J: TRBJ1-5
size: -
D: TRBD1
DNA: TGTGCCTGGAGCCGACAGGGTAGGACGCAGCCCCAGCATTTT
CDR3: CAWSRQGRTQPQHF

V: TRBV6-5
J: TRBJ1-2
size: once
D: -
DNA: TGTGCCAGCAGGGAGTTTCGGGGTGGCTACACCTTC
CDR3: CASREFRGGYTF

V: TRBV7-2
J: TRBJ1-5
size: -
D: -
DNA: TGTGCCAGCAGCTTACTTCGACAGGACAATCAGCCCCAGCATTTT
CDR3: CASSLLRQDNQPQHF

V: TRBV9
J: TRBJ2-2
size: -
D: -
DNA: TGTGCCAGCAGCGTAGTGCCGAACACCGGGGAGCTGTTTTTT
CDR3: CASSVVPNTGELFF

V: TRBV10-2
J: TRBJ1-1
size: -
D: -
DNA: TGCGCCAGCAATGAGAACGGTGAAGCTTTCTTT
CDR3: CASNENGEAFF

V: TRBV18
J: TRBJ1-1
size: once
D: TRBD1
DNA: TGTGCCAGCTCACCCGGGACAGCGTCCTTGAACACTGAAGCTTTCTTT
CDR3: CASSPGTASLNTEAFF

V: TRBV2
J: TRBJ1-2
size: -
D: -
DNA: TGTGCCAGCAGTGAATACGGGACAAAAGATGGCTACACCTTC
CDR3: CASSEYGTKDGYTF

V: TRBV11-2
J: TRBJ1-2
size: -
D: -
DNA: TGTGCCAGCAGCTCCCACCCTAACTATGGCTACACCTTC
CDR3: CASSSHPNYGYTF

V: TRBV27
J: TRBJ1-2
size: -
D: -
DNA: TGTGCCAGCACCGAATTCGGGGCAGCTAAAAAGAACTATGGCTACACCTTC
CDR3: CASTEFGAAKKNYGYTF

V: TRBV7-9
J: TRBJ1-5
size: -
D: -
DNA: TGTGCCAGCAGCCTACAAGGCAATCAGCCCCAGCATTTT
CDR3: CASSLQGNQPQHF

V: TRBV27
J: TRBJ2-5
size: -
D: -
DNA: TGTGCCAGCAGTTTAGGGGAGACCCAGTACTTC
CDR3: CASSLGETQYF

V: TRBV9
J: TRBJ2-2
size: -
D: -
DNA: TGTGCCAGCAGCGTAGGGTGGCGTAGCGGCCCGGGACTTAACACCGGGGAGCTGTTTTTT
CDR3: CASSVGWRSGPGLNTGELFF

V: TRBV25-1
J: TRBJ1-2
size: -
D: TRBD1
DNA: TGTGCCAGCAGTGTGACACTCGGGACAGGGGCCCAGTTTTATGGCTACACCTTC
CDR3: CASSVTLGTGAQFYGYTF

V: TRBV2
J: TRBJ1-3
size: once
D: TRBD1
DNA: TGTGCCAGCAGATGGGACAGGGGAAACACCATATATTTT
CDR3: CASRWDRGNTIYF

V: TRBV6-5
J: TRBJ1-1
size: -
D: -
DNA: TGTGCCAGCAGTTATTCAGGGGCCCTGGGACCTGAAGCTTTCTTT
CDR3: CASSYSGALGPEAFF

V: TRBV4-3
J: TRBJ1-1
size: -
D: -
DNA: TGCGCCAGCAGCCATAACGGGAAAGCTTTCTTT
CDR3: CASSHNGKAFF

V: TRBV7-2
J: TRBJ2-3
size: -
D: -
DNA: TGTGCCAGCAGCTGGACAGCTCTGGCAGATACGCAGTATTTT
CDR3: CASSWTALADTQYF

V: TRBV19
J: TRBJ1-6
size: -
D: TRBD1
DNA: TGTGCCAGTAGTTCCCAGGGGGGACAGGGGAATTCACCCCTCCACTTT
CDR3: CASSSQGGQGNSPLHF

V: TRBV13
J: TRBJ2-7
size: -
D: -
DNA: TGTGCCAGCAGCCCCCCGGGACTGAACTACGAGCAGTACTTC
CDR3: CASSPPGLNYEQYF

V: TRBV19
J: TRBJ1-5
size: -
D: TRBD1
DNA: TGTGCCAGTAGTACCTCCTGGACAGGGTCTGGTAATCAGCCCCAGCATTTT
CDR3: CASSTSWTGSGNQPQHF

V: TRBV9
J: TRBJ2-1
size: -
D: -
DNA: TGTGCCAGCAGCGTAGAAGCATTCCGAGAGCAGTTCTTC
CDR3: CASSVEAFREQFF

V: TRBV5-6
J: TRBJ1-2
size: -
D: -
DNA: TGTGCCAGCAACCGATACCCAGTGGGGGGTACGCTCTTC
CDR3: CASNRYPVGGTLF

V: TRBV15
J: TRBJ1-2
size: -
D: -
DNA: TGTGCCACCAGCAGAGACAGGAACTACTATGGCTACACCTTC
CDR3: CATSRDRNYYGYTF

V: TRBV4-3
J: TRBJ2-1
size: once
D: TRBD2
DNA: TGCGCCAGCAGCCAAGAGGGGCGGGGGGCCGGTAATGAGCAGTTCTTC
CDR3: CASSQEGRGAGNEQFF

V: TRBV9
J: TRBJ2-3
size: -
D: -
DNA: TGTGCCAGCAGCGTCTCGGGGGATAGCACAGATACGCAGTATTTT
CDR3: CASSVSGDSTDTQYF

V: TRBV5-1
J: TRBJ2-2
size: -
D: TRBD1
DNA: TGCGCCAGCAGCGCCGACAGGGGCTCGAACACCGGGGAGCTGTTTTTT
CDR3: CASSADRGSNTGELFF

V: TRBV6-5
J: TRBJ2-1
size: -
D: -
DNA: TGTGCCAGCAGTCCGCACACTAGGAATGAGCAGTTCTTC
CDR3: CASSPHTRNEQFF

V: TRBV6-1
J: TRBJ1-1
size: -
D: -
DNA: TGTGCCAGCATTGACGGCCGGGGGGTGAACACTGAAGCTTTCTTT
CDR3: CASIDGRGVNTEAFF

V: TRBV7-9
J: TRBJ2-5
size: -
D: -
DNA: TGTGCCAGCAGCTTGTCAGTCGGGGGAGAGACCCAGTACTTC
CDR3: CASSLSVGGETQYF

V: TRBV7-2
J: TRBJ2-1
size: once
D: TRBD1
DNA: TGTGCCAGCAGCGCCGGGACAGGGTCCTACAATGAGCAGTTCTTC
CDR3: CASSAGTGSYNEQFF

V: TRBV7-2
J: TRBJ2-7
size: -
D: -
DNA: TGTGCCAGCAGCCGCCGGGTCGAGCAGTACTTC
CDR3: CASSRRVEQYF

V: TRBV10-3
J: TRBJ1-3
size: once
D: -
DNA: TGTGCCATCAGTGCCCGGGGGGGACCCTCTGGAAACACCATATATTTT
CDR3: CAISARGGPSGNTIYF

V: TRBV27
J: TRBJ1-1
size: -
D: -
DNA: TGTGCCAGCAGCGTAACAGGGTCGGACCTTGAAGCTTTCTTT
CDR3: CASSVTGSDLEAFF

V: TRBV6-4
J: TRBJ2-3
size: -
D: -
DNA: TGTGCCAGCAGTGTCTATCCTGACGGGAGCACAGATACGCAGTATTTT
CDR3: CASSVYPDGSTDTQYF

V: TRBV4-3
J: TRBJ1-2
size: -
D: -
DNA: TGCGCCAGCAGCCAGCGGGCCAGGGGTTTTGGTGGCTACACCTTC
CDR3: CASSQRARGFGGYTF

V: TRBV6-1
J: TRBJ1-5
size: -
D: TRBD1
DNA: TGTGCCAGCAGGCCCCAGCCGGGACAGCGGCAGCCCCAGCATTTT
CDR3: CASRPQPGQRQPQHF

V: TRBV9
J: TRBJ1-1
size: -
D: -
DNA: TGTGCCAGCAGCGTTAATTCAGGGAACACTGAAGCTTTCTTT
CDR3: CASSVNSGNTEAFF

V: TRBV19
J: TRBJ2-3
size: -
D: TRBD2
DNA: TGTGTCAGTAGTATCTGGGGCCCGACTAGCGGGGCCTACACAGATACGCAGTATTTT
CDR3: CVSSIWGPTSGAYTDTQYF

V: TRBV10-3
J: TRBJ2-3
size: -
D: TRBD1
DNA: TGTGCCATCAGTGAGGGGACAGGGGGCACAGATACGCAGTATTTT
CDR3: CAISEGTGGTDTQYF

V: TRBV5-4
J: TRBJ1-2
size: few
D: -
DNA: TGTGCCAGCAGCGAGGGGATCTATGGCTACACCTTC
CDR3: CASSEGIYGYTF

V: TRBV5-5
J: TRBJ2-3
size: -
D: -
DNA: TGTGCCAGCAGCTTTTCCCTAGATACGCAGTATTTT
CDR3: CASSFSLDTQYF

V: TRBV30
J: TRBJ1-1
size: -
D: TRBD1
DNA: TGTGCCTGGAGTTACAGGGGAGGTGACACTGAAGCTTTCTTT
CDR3: CAWSYRGGDTEAFF

V: TRBV19
J: TRBJ1-2
size: -
D: -
DNA: TGTGCCAGTAGTATACAGGACAATCGTGAGGGCTACACCTTC
CDR3: CASSIQDNREGYTF

V: TRBV7-6
J: TRBJ2-7
size: -
D: -
DNA: TGTGCCAGCAGCTTCTTAGTTCCCCAGCGTGGATCGCCGGTAACCTACGAGCAGTACTTC
CDR3: CASSFLVPQRGSPVTYEQYF

V: TRBV19
J: TRBJ2-5
size: -
D: -
DNA: TGTGCCAGTAGTCGAGACAGTCTTACAGAGGAGACCCAGTACTTC
CDR3: CASSRDSLTEETQYF

V: TRBV7-8
J: TRBJ1-1
size: -
D: -
DNA: TGTGCCAGCAGCCCCCCCACTGTGGACGTGGCCTCTAATGAAGCTTTCTTT
CDR3: CASSPPTVDVASNEAFF

V: TRBV7-9
J: TRBJ1-1
size: -
D: -
DNA: TGTGCCAGCAGCTTAGGGGGCGTGAAGGGGTCCGCGCGAGCTTTCTTT
CDR3: CASSLGGVKGSARAFF

V: TRBV5-1
J: TRBJ1-1
size: -
D: -
DNA: TGCGCCAGCAGCTTGGCCGAACGGGTGAACACTGAAGCTTTCTTT
CDR3: CASSLAERVNTEAFF

V: TRBV6-1
J: TRBJ2-2
size: -
D: -
DNA: TGTGCCAGCATAACAGGACACTTCACCGGGGAGCTGTTTTTT
CDR3: CASITGHFTGELFF

V: TRBV4-3
J: TRBJ2-3
size: once
D: TRBD2
DNA: TGCGCCAGCAGCGCTCGGGGGGGCGTGAGCACAGATACGCAGTATTTT
CDR3: CASSARGGVSTDTQYF

V: TRBV11-3
J: TRBJ1-1
size: -
D: -
DNA: TGTGCCAGCAGCCCAGGTTACACTGAAGCTTTCTTT
CDR3: CASSPGYTEAFF

V: TRBV5-6
J: TRBJ2-5
size: -
D: -
DNA: TGTGCCAGCACCGGCAGTGCCTCGGGGACCCAGTACTTC
CDR3: CASTGSASGTQYF

V: TRBV5-1
J: TRBJ1-1
size: -
D: -
DNA: TGCGCCAGCAGCTTGCTGAACAGGCTCTCGAACACTGAAGCTTTCTTT
CDR3: CASSLLNRLSNTEAFF